A selection of T cell receptor beta chains follows, all from one sample in a study of cytomegalovirus exposure and HLA in healthy donors. This table comes from immunoSEQ multiplex PCR, and its TCRdb copy is limited to in-frame clones, with some not included. The profile shows around 160,000 clones, roughly 84% of them singletons. Sequencing was done on a sample of PBMCs. These receptors were obtained from a woman between 18 and 30 years old in good health and CMV-seronegative. Each CDR3 is given with its conserved first and last residue. A D gene is named only where the DNA matches it firmly. Part of the rows lack a size; the others show once, few, many or a class for expanded clones.

J: TRBJ2-5; size: .; D: TRBD1; V: TRBV10-1; CDR3: CASSGNRDSLQETQYF
J: TRBJ1-2; size: few; D: .; V: TRBV7-9; CDR3: CASSLALGSNYGYTF
J: TRBJ2-7; size: .; D: .; V: TRBV11-2; CDR3: CASSPGTGTPYEQYF
J: TRBJ1-1; size: .; D: .; V: TRBV6-1; CDR3: CASSDQQGSVYKAFF
J: TRBJ2-1; size: .; D: .; V: TRBV28; CDR3: CATLSGGHYNEQFF
J: TRBJ1-5; size: .; D: TRBD1; V: TRBV30; CDR3: CAWATPGTGGGQPQHF
J: .; size: .; D: .; V: TRBV27; CDR3: CASSLVGQKDEQYF
J: TRBJ2-7; size: .; D: .; V: TRBV30; CDR3: CAWSQGRGYEQYF
J: TRBJ2-3; size: few; D: .; V: TRBV4-2; CDR3: CASSQLAGINTQYF
J: TRBJ2-3; size: .; D: TRBD2; V: TRBV6-5; CDR3: CASRLGELSGGTQYF
J: TRBJ1-1; size: .; D: TRBD1; V: TRBV11-2; CDR3: CASSLAYGRQGTEAFF
J: TRBJ1-5; size: .; D: .; V: TRBV28; CDR3: CASSLGQPLRNQPQHF
J: TRBJ1-2; size: .; D: TRBD1; V: TRBV6-6; CDR3: CASSYGTDNYGYTF
J: TRBJ2-3; size: .; D: .; V: TRBV14; CDR3: CASSQDLGRTDTQYF
J: TRBJ1-1; size: .; D: .; V: TRBV30; CDR3: CAWNELNTEAFF
J: TRBJ2-4; size: few; D: TRBD2; V: TRBV7-9; CDR3: CASSSSGIAKNIQYF
J: TRBJ1-6; size: .; D: .; V: TRBV6-5; CDR3: CASRKGQTNSPLHF
J: TRBJ2-2; size: few; D: .; V: TRBV11-2; CDR3: CASSFTPGGGELFF
J: TRBJ2-7; size: .; D: TRBD1; V: TRBV6-5; CDR3: CASRAGTGTYEQYF
J: TRBJ2-5; size: once; D: TRBD1; V: TRBV29-1; CDR3: CSVAWTGVFETQYF
J: TRBJ1-2; size: .; D: TRBD1; V: TRBV2; CDR3: CASNALDRDYTF
J: TRBJ1-5; size: once; D: .; V: TRBV4-1; CDR3: CASSQFRDQPQHF
J: TRBJ2-5; size: .; D: TRBD2; V: TRBV7-8; CDR3: CASSLGGTSGYQETQYF
J: TRBJ1-2; size: .; D: .; V: TRBV11-2; CDR3: CASSLAYKTGKEGYTF
J: TRBJ2-5; size: .; D: .; V: TRBV4-1; CDR3: CASSAENLPSLYF
J: TRBJ2-6; size: .; D: .; V: TRBV28; CDR3: CASSLPASGANGLTF
J: TRBJ1-5; size: .; D: .; V: TRBV27; CDR3: CASSSGLGGSNQPQHF
J: TRBJ1-5; size: few; D: .; V: TRBV21-1; CDR3: CASSRITDRGGNQPQHF